Listed below are T cell receptor beta chains from one sample, sequenced in a study of neurological immune-mediated disorders. TCRdb itself ran the 5' RACE reads through MiXCR, one entry per CDR3 protein. The data hold tens of thousands of distinct CDR3 sequences, with roughly 10% observed a single time. Sequenced input: PBMCs. The source is a man aged 30 to 45 in good health. The CDR3 runs from the conserved cysteine through the conserved F or W. The D gene is left open where the match is weak.

v_gene: TRBV2; j_gene: TRBJ2-1; d_gene: TRBD2; CDR3aa: CASSDSGTSGNGQFF
v_gene: TRBV6-5; j_gene: TRBJ2-1; d_gene: .; CDR3aa: CASSYFHRVPLDEQFF
v_gene: TRBV10-3; j_gene: TRBJ2-7; d_gene: TRBD2; CDR3aa: CAISEPSGRSYEQYF
v_gene: TRBV5-6; j_gene: TRBJ2-5; d_gene: .; CDR3aa: CASSPRPEATQYF
v_gene: TRBV11-2; j_gene: TRBJ2-7; d_gene: TRBD1; CDR3aa: CASSHRGQGYEQYF
v_gene: TRBV18; j_gene: TRBJ1-5; d_gene: .; CDR3aa: CASSPPGRTSNQPQHF
v_gene: TRBV12-3/TRBV12-4; j_gene: TRBJ2-2; d_gene: TRBD1; CDR3aa: CASTVKTGATGELFF
v_gene: TRBV20-1; j_gene: TRBJ1-5; d_gene: .; CDR3aa: CSARLVTGNNQPQHF
v_gene: TRBV7-8; j_gene: TRBJ2-3; d_gene: TRBD2; CDR3aa: CASSLFREGPDTQYF
v_gene: TRBV4-2; j_gene: TRBJ2-7; d_gene: .; CDR3aa: CASSQERTDYYEQYF
v_gene: TRBV27; j_gene: TRBJ1-2; d_gene: .; CDR3aa: CASSLTASNSYGYTF
v_gene: TRBV10-3; j_gene: TRBJ2-1; d_gene: TRBD2; CDR3aa: CAIRVAGGLNEQFF
v_gene: TRBV28; j_gene: TRBJ2-7; d_gene: .; CDR3aa: CASSLPQGYEQYF
v_gene: TRBV5-5; j_gene: TRBJ2-1; d_gene: .; CDR3aa: CASSQLGYNEQFF
v_gene: TRBV5-5; j_gene: TRBJ2-3; d_gene: TRBD2; CDR3aa: CASRPLAGVSTDTQYF
v_gene: TRBV7-2; j_gene: TRBJ2-7; d_gene: .; CDR3aa: CASSLTSFSYEQYF
v_gene: TRBV12-3/TRBV12-4; j_gene: TRBJ2-7; d_gene: TRBD2; CDR3aa: CASTRGGYEQYF
v_gene: TRBV19; j_gene: TRBJ2-1; d_gene: .; CDR3aa: CASSIVSGRNEQFF
v_gene: TRBV28; j_gene: TRBJ2-5; d_gene: TRBD1; CDR3aa: CASSKGQEQETQYF